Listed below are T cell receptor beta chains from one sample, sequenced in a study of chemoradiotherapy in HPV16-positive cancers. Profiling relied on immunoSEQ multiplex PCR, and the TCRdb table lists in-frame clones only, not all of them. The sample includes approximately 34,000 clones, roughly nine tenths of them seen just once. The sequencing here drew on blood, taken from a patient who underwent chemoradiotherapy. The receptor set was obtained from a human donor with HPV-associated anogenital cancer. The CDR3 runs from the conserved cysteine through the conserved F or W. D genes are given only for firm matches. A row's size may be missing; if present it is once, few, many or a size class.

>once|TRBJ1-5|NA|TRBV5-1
TGCGCCAGCAGCCGGACGGGCGGTAGCAATCAGCCCCAGCATTTT
CASSRTGGSNQPQHF
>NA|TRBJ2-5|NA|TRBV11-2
TGTGCCAGCAGCTTAGCTGACCCGCGGGAGACCCAGTACTTC
CASSLADPRETQYF
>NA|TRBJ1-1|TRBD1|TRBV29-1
TGCAGCTTCGGACAGGTGAACACTGAAGCTTTCTTT
CSFGQVNTEAFF
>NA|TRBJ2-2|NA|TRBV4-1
TGCGCCAGCAGCCTAGGTCGGGGCGGTGGCACCGGGGAGCTGTTTTTT
CASSLGRGGGTGELFF
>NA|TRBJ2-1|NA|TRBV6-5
TGTGCCAGCAGTAGGACTAACCCTTACAATGAGCAGTTCTTC
CASSRTNPYNEQFF
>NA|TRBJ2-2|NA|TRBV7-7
TGTGCCAGCAGCCCAACCGTAGGTGTAGGGGAGCTGTTTTTT
CASSPTVGVGELFF
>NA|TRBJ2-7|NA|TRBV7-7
TGTGCTAGCAGCTTAGAGTTCTCCTACGAGCAGTACTTC
CASSLEFSYEQYF
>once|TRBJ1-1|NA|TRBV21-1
TGTGCCAGCAGCAACGATGCCCCCTGCACTGAAGCTTTCTTT
CASSNDAPCTEAFF
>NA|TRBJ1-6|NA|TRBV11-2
TGTGCCAGCAGCTTAGGGGGGCAGGGAGGTTCACCCCTCCACTTT
CASSLGGQGGSPLHF
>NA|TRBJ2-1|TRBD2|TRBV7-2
TGTGCCAGCAGCTTAGAGGGGACTAATCGGAATGAGCAGTTCTTC
CASSLEGTNRNEQFF
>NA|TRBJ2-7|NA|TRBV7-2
TGTGCCAGCAGCCCCGGGGGCCCAGGGTACGAGCAGTACTTC
CASSPGGPGYEQYF
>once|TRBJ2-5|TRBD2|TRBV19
TGTGCCAGTAGTACGTTCGGGACTAGCGCGCAGGAGACCCAGTACTTC
CASSTFGTSAQETQYF
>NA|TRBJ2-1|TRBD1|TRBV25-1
TGTGCCAGCAGTGAGACAGGGACTGAGCAGTTCTTC
CASSETGTEQFF
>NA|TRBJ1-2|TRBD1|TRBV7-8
TGTGCCAGCAGCCAACAGGGGCGCCGTGGCTACACCTTC
CASSQQGRRGYTF
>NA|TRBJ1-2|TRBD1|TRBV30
TGTGCCTGGAGTGTACAACAGGGGGCGTATGGCTACACCTTC
CAWSVQQGAYGYTF
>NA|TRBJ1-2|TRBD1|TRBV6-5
TGTGCCAGCAGTTCACCAGGGGGCCTTGGCTACACCTTC
CASSSPGGLGYTF
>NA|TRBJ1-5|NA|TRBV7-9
TGTGCCAGCAGCCGACTCGATCAGCCCCAGCATTTT
CASSRLDQPQHF
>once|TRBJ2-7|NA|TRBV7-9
TGTGCCAGCAGGCCAGGGGGGGCCTACGAGCAGTACTTC
CASRPGGAYEQYF
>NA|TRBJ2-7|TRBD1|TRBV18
TGTGCCAGCTCACCTGGGACAGGGCAATACGAGCAGTACTTC
CASSPGTGQYEQYF
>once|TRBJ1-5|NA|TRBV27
TGTGCCAGCAGTTCACCGGGACCAAGGGCGCCCCAGCATTTT
CASSSPGPRAPQHF
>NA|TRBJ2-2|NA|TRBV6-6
TGTGCCAGCCTCCTCTCTCAGGGAAAAGGCGGGGAGCTGTTTTTT
CASLLSQGKGGELFF
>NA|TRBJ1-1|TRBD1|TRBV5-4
TGTGCCAGCAGCTCGCCTCAGGGGGGGAACACTGAAGCTTTCTTT
CASSSPQGGNTEAFF
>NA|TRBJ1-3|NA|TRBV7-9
TGTGCCAGCAGCTTAGCGAGCATAAACACCATATATTTT
CASSLASINTIYF
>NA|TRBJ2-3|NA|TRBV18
TGTGCCAGCTCACCACCAAAGGCCGGCTTAAGCACAGATACGCAGTATTTT
CASSPPKAGLSTDTQYF
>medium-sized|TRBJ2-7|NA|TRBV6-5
TGTGCCAGCAGTTACGCTGGACAGATCGGGTCCGAGCAGTACTTC
CASSYAGQIGSEQYF
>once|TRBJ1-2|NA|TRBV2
TGTGCCAGCAGTGTCCTCGGAGGGGAACGCTCTGGCTACACCTTC
CASSVLGGERSGYTF
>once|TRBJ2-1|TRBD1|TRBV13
TGTGCCAGCAGCTCAATCCCGGGACAGGGCGGCCATGAGCAGTTCTTC
CASSSIPGQGGHEQFF
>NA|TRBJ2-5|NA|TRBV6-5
TGTGCCAGCAGTTACTCGGGCCGAGAGACCCAGTACTTC
CASSYSGRETQYF
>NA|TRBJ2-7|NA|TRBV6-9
TGTGCCAGCAGTTACGCTGGACAGATCGGGTCCGAGCAGTACTTC
CASSYAGQIGSEQYF
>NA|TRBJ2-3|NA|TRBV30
TGTGCCTGGAGTCGCATGGGGACCACTATCACAGATACGCAGTATTTT
CAWSRMGTTITDTQYF
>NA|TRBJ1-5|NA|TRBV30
TGTGCCTGGAACCGGGGGGGGAATCAGCCCCAGCATTTT
CAWNRGGNQPQHF
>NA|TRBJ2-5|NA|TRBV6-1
TGTGCCAGCAGTGGCAACGTGGGCGAGACCCAGTACTTC
CASSGNVGETQYF
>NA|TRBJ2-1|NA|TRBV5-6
TGTGCCAGCAGCCGACTTCTCGAGAGCTCCTACAATGAGCAGTTCTTC
CASSRLLESSYNEQFF
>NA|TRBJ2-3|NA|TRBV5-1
TGCGCCAGCAGCTTGGTAGGGGTGAGCACAGATACGCAGTATTTT
CASSLVGVSTDTQYF
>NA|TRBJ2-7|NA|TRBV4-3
TGCGCCAGCAGCCAAGAGCTCAGTGGGGAGCAGTACTTC
CASSQELSGEQYF
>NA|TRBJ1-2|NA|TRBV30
TGTGCCGGGGAAGGACCCCGGAGTGGCTATGGCTACACCTTC
CAGEGPRSGYGYTF
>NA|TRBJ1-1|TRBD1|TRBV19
TGTGCCAGTAGTGGGCAGGGGGCCACTGAAGCTTTCTTT
CASSGQGATEAFF
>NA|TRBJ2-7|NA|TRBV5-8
TGTGCCAGCAGCGCCTTCTCAACAGGTTACGAGCAGTACTTC
CASSAFSTGYEQYF
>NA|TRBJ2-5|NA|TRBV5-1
TGCGCCAGCAGCTCGGGCCCGCCAGAGACCCAGTACTTC
CASSSGPPETQYF
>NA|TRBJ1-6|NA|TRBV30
TGTGCCTGGAGTGGGCAGGGAAATTCACCCCTCCACTTT
CAWSGQGNSPLHF
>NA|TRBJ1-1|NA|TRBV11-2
TGTGCCAGCAGCTTATGGGAGCAGGGGCGGACTGAAGCTTTCTTT
CASSLWEQGRTEAFF
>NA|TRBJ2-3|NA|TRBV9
TGTGCCAGCAGCCAGGGGGATACGCAGTATTTT
CASSQGDTQYF
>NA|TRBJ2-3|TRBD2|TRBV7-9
TGTGCCAGCAGCTGGGGGGGGAGCACAGATACGCAGTATTTT
CASSWGGSTDTQYF
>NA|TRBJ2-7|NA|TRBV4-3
TGCGCCAGCAGCCACGACGACCGGGCCTACGAGCAGTACTTC
CASSHDDRAYEQYF
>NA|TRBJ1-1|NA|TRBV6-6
TGTGCCAGCAGTACCCAGGCAGTCTCGAACACTGAAGCTTTCTTT
CASSTQAVSNTEAFF
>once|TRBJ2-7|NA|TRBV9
TGTGCCAGCAGCCCCCGGACTCAGGGGCACGAGCAGTACTTC
CASSPRTQGHEQYF
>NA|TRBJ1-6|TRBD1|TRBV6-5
TGTGCCAGCAAAACGCGAGACGACAGGGGGGTCCACTTT
CASKTRDDRGVHF
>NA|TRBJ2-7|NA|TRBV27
TGTGCCAGCAGTTTATACGCAGGGGCCTCGAACGAGCAGTACTTC
CASSLYAGASNEQYF
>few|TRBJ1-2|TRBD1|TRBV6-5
TGTGCCAGCAGGCCCCGACAGGGGGCGTGGGATGGCTACACCTTC
CASRPRQGAWDGYTF
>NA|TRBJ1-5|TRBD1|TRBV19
TGTGCCAGTAGTATCTTCGACAGGGGGAATCAGCCCCAGCATTTT
CASSIFDRGNQPQHF
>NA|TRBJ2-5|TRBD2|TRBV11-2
TGTGCCAGCAGCCCCAGACTAGCGGGGGCCGGGGAGACCCAGTACTTC
CASSPRLAGAGETQYF